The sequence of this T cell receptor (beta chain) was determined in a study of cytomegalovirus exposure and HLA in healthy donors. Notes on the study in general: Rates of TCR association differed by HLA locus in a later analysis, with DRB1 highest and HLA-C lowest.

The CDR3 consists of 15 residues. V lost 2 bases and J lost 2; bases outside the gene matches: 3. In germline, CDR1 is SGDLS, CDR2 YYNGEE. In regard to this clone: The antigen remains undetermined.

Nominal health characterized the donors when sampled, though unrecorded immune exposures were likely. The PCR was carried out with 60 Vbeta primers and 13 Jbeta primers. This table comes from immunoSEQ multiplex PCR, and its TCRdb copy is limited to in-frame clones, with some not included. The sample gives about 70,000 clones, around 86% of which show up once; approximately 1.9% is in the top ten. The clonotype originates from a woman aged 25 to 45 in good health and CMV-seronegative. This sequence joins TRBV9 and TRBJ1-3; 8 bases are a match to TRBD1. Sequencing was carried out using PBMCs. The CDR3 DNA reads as TGTGCCAGCAGCGTCGGGACAGGTCCTGGAAACACCATATATTTT. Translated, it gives CASSVGTGPGNTIYF.